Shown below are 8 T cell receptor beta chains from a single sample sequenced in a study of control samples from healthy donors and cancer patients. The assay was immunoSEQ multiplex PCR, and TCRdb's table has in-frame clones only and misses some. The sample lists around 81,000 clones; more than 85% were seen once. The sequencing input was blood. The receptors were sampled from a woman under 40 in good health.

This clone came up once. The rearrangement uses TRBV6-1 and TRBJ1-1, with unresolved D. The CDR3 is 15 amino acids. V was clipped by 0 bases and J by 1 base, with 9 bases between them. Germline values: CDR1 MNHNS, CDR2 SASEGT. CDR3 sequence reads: CASSEASVGNTEAFF. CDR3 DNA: TGTGCCAGCAGTGAAGCGAGCGTGGGGAACACTGAAGCTTTCTTT.

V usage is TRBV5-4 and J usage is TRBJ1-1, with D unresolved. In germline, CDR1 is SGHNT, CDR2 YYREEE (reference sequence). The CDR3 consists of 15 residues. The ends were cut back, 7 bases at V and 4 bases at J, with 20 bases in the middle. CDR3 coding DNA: TGTGCCAGCGGAATGGACCTTCGTGTGAGCACTGAAGCTTTCTTT. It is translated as CASGMDLRVSTEAFF.

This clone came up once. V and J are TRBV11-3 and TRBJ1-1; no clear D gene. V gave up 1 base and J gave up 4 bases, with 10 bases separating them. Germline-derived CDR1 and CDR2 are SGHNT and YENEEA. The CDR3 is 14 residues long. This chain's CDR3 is CASSLGPGFTEAFF. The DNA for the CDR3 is TGTGCCAGCAGCTTAGGCCCGGGTTTCACTGAAGCTTTCTTT.

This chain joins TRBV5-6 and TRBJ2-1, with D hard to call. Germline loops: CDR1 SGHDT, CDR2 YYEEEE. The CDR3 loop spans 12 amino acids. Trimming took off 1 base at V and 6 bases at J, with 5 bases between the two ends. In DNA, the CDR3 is TGTGCCAGCAGCTTGTTGATCAATGAGCAGTTCTTC. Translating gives CASSLLINEQFF.

CDR3 DNA: TGTGCCAGCTCACTAACAGGGGGAGCTAGCACAGATACGCAGTATTTT. This codes for CASSLTGGASTDTQYF. V and J are TRBV18 and TRBJ2-3; 8 nucleotides align to TRBD1. V was clipped by 4 bases and J by 0 bases; unmatched bases: 6. The germline CDR1 and CDR2 sequences are KGHSH and LQKENI. The CDR3 loop spans 16 amino acids.

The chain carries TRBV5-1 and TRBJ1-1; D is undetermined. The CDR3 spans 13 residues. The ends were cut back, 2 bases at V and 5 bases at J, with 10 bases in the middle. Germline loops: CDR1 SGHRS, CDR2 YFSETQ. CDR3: CASSFAMGTEAFF. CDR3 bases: TGCGCCAGCAGCTTTGCTATGGGGACTGAAGCTTTCTTT.

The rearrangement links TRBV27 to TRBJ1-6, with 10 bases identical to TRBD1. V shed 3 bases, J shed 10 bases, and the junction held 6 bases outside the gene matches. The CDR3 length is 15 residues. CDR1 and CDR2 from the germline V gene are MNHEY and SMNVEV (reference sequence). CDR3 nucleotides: TGTGCCAGCAGTTTCCGGACAGGGGGAGTGTCACCCCTCCACTTT. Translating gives CASSFRTGGVSPLHF.

The CDR3 loop is CASSPTRAGNTIYF. The DNA for the CDR3 is TGTGCCAGCAGCCCTACCAGAGCTGGAAACACCATATATTTT. V gene TRBV7-8 combines with J gene TRBJ1-3; D call uncertain. V lost 5 bases and J 2 bases, leaving 10 bases between the germline ends. Looked up from germline, CDR1 is SGHVS and CDR2 is FQNEAQ. The CDR3 is made up of 14 amino acids.